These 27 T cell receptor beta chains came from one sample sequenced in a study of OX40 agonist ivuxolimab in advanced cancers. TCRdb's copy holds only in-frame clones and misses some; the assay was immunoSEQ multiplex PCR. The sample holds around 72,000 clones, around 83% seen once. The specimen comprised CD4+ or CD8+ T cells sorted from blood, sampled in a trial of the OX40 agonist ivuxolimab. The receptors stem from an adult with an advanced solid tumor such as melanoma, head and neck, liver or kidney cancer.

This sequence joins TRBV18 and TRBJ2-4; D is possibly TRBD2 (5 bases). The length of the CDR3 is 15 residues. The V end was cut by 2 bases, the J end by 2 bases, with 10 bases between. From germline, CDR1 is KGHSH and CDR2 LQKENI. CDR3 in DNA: TGTGCCAGCTCACCATCCGCCGGGACCAAAAACATTCAGTACTTC. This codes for CASSPSAGTKNIQYF.

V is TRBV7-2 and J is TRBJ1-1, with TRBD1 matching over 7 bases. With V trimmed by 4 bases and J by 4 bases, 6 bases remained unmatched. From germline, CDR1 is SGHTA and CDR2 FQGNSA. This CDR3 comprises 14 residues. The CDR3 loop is CASSSQGVGTEAFF. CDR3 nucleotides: TGTGCCAGCAGCTCCCAGGGGGTGGGCACTGAAGCTTTCTTT.

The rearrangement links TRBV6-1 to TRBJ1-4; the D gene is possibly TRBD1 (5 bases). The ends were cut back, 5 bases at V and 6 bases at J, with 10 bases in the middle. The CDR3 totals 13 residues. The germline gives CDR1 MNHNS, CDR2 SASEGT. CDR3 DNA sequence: TGTGCCAGCAGTACCGGGGCCGATGAAAAACTGTTTTTT. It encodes CASSTGADEKLFF.

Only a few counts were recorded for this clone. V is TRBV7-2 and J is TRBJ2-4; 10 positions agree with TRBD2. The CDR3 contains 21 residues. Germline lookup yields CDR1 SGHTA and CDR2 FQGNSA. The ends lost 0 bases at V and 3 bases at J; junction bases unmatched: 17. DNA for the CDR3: TGTGCCAGCAGCTTAGCGGTTAGGTATAGCGGGAGGTCGTTAGGCAAAAACATTCAGTACTTC. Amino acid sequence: CASSLAVRYSGRSLGKNIQYF.

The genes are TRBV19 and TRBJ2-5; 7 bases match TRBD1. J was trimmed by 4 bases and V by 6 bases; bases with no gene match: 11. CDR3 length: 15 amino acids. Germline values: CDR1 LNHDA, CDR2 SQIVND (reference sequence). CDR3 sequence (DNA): TGTGCCAGTAGGGATACAGGGGTAGGGGTAGAGACCCAGTACTTC. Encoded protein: CASRDTGVGVETQYF.

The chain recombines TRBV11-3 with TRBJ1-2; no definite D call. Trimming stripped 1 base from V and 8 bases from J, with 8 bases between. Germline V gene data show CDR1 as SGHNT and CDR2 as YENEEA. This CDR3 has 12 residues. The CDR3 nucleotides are TGTGCCAGCAGCTTAGGGGCGGGCGGCTACACCTTC. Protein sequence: CASSLGAGGYTF.

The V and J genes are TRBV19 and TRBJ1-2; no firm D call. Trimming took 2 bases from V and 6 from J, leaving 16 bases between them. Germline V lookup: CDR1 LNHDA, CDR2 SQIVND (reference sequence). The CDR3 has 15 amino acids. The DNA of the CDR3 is TGTGCCAGTAGTATACCCCGGACTCTTGATCATGGCTACACCTTC. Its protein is CASSIPRTLDHGYTF.

CDR3 sequence: CASSPAGMNTEAFF. DNA for the CDR3: TGTGCCAGCAGCCCAGCGGGGATGAACACTGAAGCTTTCTTT. J is TRBJ1-1 and V is TRBV7-7; D is unclear. CDR1 SSHAT and CDR2 FNYEAQ come from the germline V gene (reference sequence). Trimming took off 5 bases at V and 0 bases at J, with 10 bases between the two ends. The CDR3 extends over 14 amino acids.

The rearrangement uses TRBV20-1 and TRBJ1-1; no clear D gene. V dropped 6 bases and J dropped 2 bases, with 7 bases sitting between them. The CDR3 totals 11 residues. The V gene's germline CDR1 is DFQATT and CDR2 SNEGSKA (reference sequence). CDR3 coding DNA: TGCAGTGCCACGGATAACACTGAAGCTTTCTTT. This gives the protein CSATDNTEAFF.

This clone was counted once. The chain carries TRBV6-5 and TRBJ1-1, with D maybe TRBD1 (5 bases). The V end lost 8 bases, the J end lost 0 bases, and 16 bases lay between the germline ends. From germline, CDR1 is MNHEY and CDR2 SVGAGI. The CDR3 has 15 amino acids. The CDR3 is CASCPRAGLNTEAFF. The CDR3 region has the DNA TGTGCCAGCTGCCCGCGAGCGGGACTGAACACTGAAGCTTTCTTT.

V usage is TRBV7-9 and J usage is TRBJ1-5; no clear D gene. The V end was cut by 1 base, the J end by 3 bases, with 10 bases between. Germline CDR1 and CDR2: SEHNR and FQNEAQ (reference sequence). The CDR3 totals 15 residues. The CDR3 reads CASSLGGVSNQPQHF. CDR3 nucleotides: TGTGCCAGCAGCTTAGGTGGGGTGTCCAATCAGCCCCAGCATTTT.

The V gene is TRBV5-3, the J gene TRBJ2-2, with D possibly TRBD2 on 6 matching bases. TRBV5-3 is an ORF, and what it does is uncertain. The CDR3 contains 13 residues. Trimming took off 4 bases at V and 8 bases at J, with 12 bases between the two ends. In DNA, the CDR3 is TGTGCCAGAAGCCGGGAGAGATTTGGGGAGCTGTTTTTT. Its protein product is CARSRERFGELFF.

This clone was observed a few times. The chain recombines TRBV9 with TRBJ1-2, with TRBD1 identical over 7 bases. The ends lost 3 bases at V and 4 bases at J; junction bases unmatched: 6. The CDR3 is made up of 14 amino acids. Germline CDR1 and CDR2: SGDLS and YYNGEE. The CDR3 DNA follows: TGTGCCAGCAGCGCGACAGGGATGTCCTATGGCTACACCTTC. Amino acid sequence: CASSATGMSYGYTF.

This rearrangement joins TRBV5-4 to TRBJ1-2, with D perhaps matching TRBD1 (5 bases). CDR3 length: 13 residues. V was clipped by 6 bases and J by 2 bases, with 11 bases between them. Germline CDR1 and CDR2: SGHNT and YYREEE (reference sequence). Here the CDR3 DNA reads TGTGCCAGCAACCTTCCAGGGAACTATGGCTACACCTTC. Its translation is CASNLPGNYGYTF.

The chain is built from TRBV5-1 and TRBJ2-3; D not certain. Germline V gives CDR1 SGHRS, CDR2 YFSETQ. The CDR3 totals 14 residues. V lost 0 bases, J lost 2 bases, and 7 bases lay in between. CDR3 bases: TGCGCCAGCAGCTTGGCACTTACCACAGATACGCAGTATTTT. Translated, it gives CASSLALTTDTQYF.

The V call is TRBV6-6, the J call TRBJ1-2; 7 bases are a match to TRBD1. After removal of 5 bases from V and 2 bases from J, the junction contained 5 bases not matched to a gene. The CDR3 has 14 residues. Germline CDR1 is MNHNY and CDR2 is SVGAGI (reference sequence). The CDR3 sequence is CASSDFRGNYGYTF. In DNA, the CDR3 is TGTGCCAGCAGTGATTTCAGGGGGAACTATGGCTACACCTTC.

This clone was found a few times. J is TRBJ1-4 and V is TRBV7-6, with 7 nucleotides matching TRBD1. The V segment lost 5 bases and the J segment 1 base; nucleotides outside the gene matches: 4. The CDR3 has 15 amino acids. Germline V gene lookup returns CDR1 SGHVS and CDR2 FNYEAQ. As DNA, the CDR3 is TGTGCCAGCAGCCGCAGGGGGGGAACTAATGAAAAACTGTTTTTT. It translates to CASSRRGGTNEKLFF.

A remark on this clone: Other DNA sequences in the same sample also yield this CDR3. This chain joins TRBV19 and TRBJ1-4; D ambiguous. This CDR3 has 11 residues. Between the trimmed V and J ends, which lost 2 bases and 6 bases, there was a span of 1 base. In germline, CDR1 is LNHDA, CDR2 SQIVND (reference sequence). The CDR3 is CASSIYEKLFF. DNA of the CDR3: TGTGCCAGTAGTATATATGAAAAACTGTTTTTT.

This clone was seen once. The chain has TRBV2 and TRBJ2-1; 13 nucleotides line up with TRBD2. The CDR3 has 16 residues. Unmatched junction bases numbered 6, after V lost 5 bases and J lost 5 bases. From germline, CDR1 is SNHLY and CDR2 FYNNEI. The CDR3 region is CASSFTLAGGNNEQFF. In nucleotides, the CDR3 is TGTGCCAGCAGTTTCACACTAGCGGGAGGGAACAATGAGCAGTTCTTC.

CDR3 loop: CASSRTGAGGETQYF. DNA for the CDR3: TGCGCCAGCAGCCGGACAGGGGCTGGAGGGGAGACCCAGTACTTC. The chain carries TRBV5-1 and TRBJ2-5, with 9 positions matching TRBD1. Looked up from germline, CDR1 is SGHRS and CDR2 is YFSETQ. Trimming cost V 4 bases and J 5 bases; bases outside gene matches: 9. CDR3 length: 15 amino acids.

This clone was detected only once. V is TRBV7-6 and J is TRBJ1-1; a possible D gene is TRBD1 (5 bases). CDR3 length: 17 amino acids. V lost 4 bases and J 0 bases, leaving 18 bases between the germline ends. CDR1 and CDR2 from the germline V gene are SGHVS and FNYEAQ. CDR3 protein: CASSSPQRGQLNTEAFF. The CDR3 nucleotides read TGTGCCAGCAGCTCTCCACAGCGCGGACAACTGAACACTGAAGCTTTCTTT.

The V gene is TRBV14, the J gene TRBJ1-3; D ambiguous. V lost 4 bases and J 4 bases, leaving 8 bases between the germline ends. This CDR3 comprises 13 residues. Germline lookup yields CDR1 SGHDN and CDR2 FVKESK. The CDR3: CASSPLNGNTIYF. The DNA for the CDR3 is TGTGCCAGCAGCCCCTTAAACGGAAACACCATATATTTT.

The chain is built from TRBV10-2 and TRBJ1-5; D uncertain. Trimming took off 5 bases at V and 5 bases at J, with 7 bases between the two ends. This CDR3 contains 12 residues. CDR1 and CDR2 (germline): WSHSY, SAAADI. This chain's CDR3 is CASSRGYQPQHF. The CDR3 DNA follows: TGCGCCAGCAGTCGGGGTTATCAGCCCCAGCATTTT.

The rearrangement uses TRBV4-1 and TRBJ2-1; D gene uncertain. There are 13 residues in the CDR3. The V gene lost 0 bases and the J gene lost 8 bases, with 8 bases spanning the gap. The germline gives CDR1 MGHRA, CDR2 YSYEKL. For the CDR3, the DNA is TGCGCCAGCAGCCAAGATCTACGGGATGAGCAGTTCTTC. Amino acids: CASSQDLRDEQFF.

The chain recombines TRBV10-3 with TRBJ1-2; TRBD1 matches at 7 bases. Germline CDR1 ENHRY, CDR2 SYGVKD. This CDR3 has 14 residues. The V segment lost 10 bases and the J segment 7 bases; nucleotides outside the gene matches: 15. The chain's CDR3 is CATGELEGASGYTF. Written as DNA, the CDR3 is TGTGCCACAGGGGAGTTAGAGGGGGCGAGTGGCTACACCTTC.

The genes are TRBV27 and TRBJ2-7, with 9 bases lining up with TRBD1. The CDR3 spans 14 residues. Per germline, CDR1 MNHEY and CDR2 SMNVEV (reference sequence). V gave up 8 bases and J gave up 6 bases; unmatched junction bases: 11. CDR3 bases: TGTGCCAGCGGTAGGGACAGGGAAGTGGCCGAGCAGTACTTC. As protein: CASGRDREVAEQYF.

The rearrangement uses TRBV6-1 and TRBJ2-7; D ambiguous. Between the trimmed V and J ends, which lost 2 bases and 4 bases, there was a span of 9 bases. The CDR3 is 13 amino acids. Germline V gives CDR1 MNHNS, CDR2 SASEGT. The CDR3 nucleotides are TGTGCCAGCAGTGAATGGTCAGATTACGAGCAGTACTTC. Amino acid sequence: CASSEWSDYEQYF.